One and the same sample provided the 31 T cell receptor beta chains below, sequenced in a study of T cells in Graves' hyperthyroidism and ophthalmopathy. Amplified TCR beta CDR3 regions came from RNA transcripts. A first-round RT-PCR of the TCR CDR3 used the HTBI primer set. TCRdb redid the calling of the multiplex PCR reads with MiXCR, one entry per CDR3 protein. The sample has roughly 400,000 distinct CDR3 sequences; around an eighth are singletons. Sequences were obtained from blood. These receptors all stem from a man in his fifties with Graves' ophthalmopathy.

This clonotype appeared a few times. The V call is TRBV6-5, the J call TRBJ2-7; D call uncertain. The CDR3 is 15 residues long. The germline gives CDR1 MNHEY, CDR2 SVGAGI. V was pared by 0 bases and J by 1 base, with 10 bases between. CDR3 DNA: TGTGCCAGCAGTTACTCTAGGAGCTTATCCTACGAGCAGTACTTC. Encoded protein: CASSYSRSLSYEQYF.

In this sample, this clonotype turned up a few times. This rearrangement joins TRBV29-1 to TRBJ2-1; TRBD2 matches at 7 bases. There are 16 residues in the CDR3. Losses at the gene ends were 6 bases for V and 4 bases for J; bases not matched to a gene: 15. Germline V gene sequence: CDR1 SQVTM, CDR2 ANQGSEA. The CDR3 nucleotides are TGCAGCGTGGACCAGACTAGCAGGAGTATGTACAATGAGCAGTTCTTC. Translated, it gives CSVDQTSRSMYNEQFF.

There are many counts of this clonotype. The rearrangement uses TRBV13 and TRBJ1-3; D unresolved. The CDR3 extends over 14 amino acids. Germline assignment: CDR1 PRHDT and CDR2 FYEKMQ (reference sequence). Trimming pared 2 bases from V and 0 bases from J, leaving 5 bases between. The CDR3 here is CASSLNPSGNTIYF. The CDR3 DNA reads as TGTGCCAGCAGCTTAAATCCCTCTGGAAACACCATATATTTT.

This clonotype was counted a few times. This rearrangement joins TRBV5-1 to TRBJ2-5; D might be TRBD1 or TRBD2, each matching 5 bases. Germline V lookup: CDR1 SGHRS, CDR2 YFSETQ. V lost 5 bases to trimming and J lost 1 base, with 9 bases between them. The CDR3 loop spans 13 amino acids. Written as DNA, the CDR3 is TGCGCCAGCAGACCGGGACCCCAAGAGACCCAGTACTTC. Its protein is CASRPGPQETQYF.

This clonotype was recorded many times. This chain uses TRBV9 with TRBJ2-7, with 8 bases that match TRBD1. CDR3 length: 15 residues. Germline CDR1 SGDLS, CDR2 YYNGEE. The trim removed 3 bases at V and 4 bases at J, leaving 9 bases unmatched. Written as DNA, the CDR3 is TGTGCCAGCAGCGGAGGTCAGGGGGCGCGGTACGAGCAGTACTTC. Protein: CASSGGQGARYEQYF.

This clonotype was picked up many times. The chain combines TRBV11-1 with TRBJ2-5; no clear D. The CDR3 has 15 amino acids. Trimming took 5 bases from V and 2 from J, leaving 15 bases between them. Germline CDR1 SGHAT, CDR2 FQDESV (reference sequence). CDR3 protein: CASSPIAGVQETQYF. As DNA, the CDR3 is TGTGCCAGCAGCCCAATCGCAGGCGTACAAGAGACCCAGTACTTC.

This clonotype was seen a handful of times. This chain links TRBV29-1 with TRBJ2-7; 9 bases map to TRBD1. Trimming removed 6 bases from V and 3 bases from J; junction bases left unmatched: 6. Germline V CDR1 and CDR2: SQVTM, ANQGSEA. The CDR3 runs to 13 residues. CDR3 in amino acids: CSVGRTGDYEQYF. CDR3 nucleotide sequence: TGCAGCGTGGGTCGGACAGGGGACTACGAGCAGTACTTC.

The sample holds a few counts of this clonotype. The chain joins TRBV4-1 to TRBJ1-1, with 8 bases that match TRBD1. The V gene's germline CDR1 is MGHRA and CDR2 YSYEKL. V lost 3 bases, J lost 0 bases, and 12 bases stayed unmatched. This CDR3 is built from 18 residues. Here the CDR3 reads CASSQVGTGLSMNTEAFF. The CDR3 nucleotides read TGCGCCAGCAGCCAGGTAGGGACAGGACTATCTATGAACACTGAAGCTTTCTTT.

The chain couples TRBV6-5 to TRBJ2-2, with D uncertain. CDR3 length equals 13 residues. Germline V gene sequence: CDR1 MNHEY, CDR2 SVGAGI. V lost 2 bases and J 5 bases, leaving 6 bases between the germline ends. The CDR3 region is CASSYVETGELFF. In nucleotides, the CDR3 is TGTGCCAGCAGTTACGTTGAAACCGGGGAGCTGTTTTTT.

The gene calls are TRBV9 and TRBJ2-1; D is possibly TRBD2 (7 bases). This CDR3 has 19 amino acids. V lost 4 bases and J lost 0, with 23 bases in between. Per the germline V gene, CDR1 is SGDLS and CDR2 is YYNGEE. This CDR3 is CASSSRGLAVKISYNEQFF. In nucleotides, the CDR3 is TGTGCCAGCAGCTCCCGGGGGCTAGCGGTAAAGATCTCCTACAATGAGCAGTTCTTC.

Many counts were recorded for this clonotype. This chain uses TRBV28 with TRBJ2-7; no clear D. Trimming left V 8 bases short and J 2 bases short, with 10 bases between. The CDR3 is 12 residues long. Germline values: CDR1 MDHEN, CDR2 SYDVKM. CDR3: CASFPGAYEQYF. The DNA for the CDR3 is TGTGCCAGCTTCCCAGGCGCCTACGAGCAGTACTTC.

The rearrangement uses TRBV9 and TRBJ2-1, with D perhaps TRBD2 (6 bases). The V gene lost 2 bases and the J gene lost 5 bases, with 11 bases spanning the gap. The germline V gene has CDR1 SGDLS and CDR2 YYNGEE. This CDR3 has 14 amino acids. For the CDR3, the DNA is TGTGCCAGCAGCGTTTCTAGCGAGCACAATGAGCAGTTCTTC. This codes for CASSVSSEHNEQFF.

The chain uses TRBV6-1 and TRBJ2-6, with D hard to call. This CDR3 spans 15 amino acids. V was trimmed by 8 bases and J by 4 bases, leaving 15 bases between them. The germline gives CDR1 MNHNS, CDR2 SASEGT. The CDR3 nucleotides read TGTGCCAGCCTTCCCACGACGCGGGGGGCCAACGTCCTGACTTTC. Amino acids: CASLPTTRGANVLTF.

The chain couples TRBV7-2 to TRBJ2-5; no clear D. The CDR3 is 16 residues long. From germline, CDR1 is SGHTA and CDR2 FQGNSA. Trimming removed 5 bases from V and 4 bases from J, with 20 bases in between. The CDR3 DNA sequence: TGTGCCAGCAGCCGAACAAGGCCTAGGCATTCAGAGACCCAGTACTTC. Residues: CASSRTRPRHSETQYF.

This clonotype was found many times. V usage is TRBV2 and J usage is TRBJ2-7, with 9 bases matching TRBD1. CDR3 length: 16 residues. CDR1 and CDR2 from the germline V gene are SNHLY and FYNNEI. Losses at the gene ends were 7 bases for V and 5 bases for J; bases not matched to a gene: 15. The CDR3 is CASIKPLGQGINEQYF. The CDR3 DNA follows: TGTGCCAGCATTAAACCACTTGGACAGGGGATCAACGAGCAGTACTTC.

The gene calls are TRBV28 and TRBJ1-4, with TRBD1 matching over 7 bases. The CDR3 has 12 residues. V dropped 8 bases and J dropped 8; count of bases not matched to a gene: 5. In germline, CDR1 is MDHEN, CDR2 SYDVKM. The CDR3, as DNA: TGTGCCAGCCGAACAGGGGAGGAAAAACTGTTTTTT. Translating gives CASRTGEEKLFF.

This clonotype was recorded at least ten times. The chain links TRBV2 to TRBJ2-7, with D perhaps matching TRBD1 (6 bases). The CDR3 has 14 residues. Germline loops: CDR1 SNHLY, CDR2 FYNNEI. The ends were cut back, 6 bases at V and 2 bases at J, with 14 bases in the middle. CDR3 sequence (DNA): TGTGCCAGCAGGAAGACAGGTACTACCTACGAGCAGTACTTC. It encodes CASRKTGTTYEQYF.

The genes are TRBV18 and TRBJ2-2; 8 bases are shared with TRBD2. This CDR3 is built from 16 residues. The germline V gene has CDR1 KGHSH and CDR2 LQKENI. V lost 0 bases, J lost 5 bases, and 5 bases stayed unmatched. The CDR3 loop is CASSPPVAGMTGELFF. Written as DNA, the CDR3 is TGTGCCAGCTCACCACCCGTAGCGGGAATGACCGGGGAGCTGTTTTTT. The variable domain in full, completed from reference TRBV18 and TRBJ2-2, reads NAGVMQNPRHLVRRRGQEARLRCSPMKGHSHVYWYRQLPEEGLKFMVYLQKENIIDESGMPKERFSAEFPKEGPSILRIQQVVRGDSAAYFCASSPPVAGMTGELFFGEGSRLTVL.

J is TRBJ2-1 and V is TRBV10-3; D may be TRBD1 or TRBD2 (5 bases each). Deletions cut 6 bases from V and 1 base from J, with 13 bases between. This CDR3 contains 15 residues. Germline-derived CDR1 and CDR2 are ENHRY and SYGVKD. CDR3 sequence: CAIRGDRESYNEQFF. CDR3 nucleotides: TGTGCCATCAGGGGGGACCGGGAATCCTACAATGAGCAGTTCTTC.

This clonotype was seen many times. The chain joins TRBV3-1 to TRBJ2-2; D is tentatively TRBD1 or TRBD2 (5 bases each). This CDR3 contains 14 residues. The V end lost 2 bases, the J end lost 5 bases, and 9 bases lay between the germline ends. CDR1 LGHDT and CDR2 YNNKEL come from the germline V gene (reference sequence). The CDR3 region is CASSQSWGTGELFF. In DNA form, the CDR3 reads TGTGCCAGCAGCCAAAGTTGGGGGACCGGGGAGCTGTTTTTT.

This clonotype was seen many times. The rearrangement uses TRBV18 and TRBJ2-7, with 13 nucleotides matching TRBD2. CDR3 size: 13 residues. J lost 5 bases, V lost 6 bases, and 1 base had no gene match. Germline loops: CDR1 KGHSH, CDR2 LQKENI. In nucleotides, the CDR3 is TGTGCCAGCTCGGGGACTAGCGGGAACGAGCAGTACTTC. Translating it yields CASSGTSGNEQYF.

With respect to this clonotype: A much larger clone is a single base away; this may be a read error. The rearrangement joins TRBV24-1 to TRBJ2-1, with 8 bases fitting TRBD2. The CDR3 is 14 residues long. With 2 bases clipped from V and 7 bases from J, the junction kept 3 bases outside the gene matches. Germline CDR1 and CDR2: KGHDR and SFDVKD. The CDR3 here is CATSDSGLVNEQFF. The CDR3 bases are TGTGCCACCAGTGATTCGGGACTAGTGAATGAGCAGTTCTTC.

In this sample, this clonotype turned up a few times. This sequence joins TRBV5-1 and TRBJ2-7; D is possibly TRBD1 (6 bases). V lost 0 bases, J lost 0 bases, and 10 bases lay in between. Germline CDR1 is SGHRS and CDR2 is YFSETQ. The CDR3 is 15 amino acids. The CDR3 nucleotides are TGCGCCAGCAGCTTGGACAGGGAAGCCTCCTACGAGCAGTACTTC. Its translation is CASSLDREASYEQYF.

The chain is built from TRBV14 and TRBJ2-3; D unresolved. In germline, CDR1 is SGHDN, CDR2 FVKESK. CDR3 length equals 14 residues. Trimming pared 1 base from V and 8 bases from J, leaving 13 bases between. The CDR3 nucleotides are TGTGCCAGCAGCCAAGGTCCCGCAGGTCCTACGCAGTATTTT. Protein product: CASSQGPAGPTQYF.

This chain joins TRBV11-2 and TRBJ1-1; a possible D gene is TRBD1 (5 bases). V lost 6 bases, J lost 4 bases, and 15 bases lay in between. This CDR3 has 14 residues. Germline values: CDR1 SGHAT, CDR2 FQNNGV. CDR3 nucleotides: TGTGCCAGCAGGACGGGGGGTGGCGGCACTGAAGCTTTCTTT. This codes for CASRTGGGGTEAFF. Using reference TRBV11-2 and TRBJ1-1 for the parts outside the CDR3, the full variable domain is EAGVAQSPRYKIIEKRQSVAFWCNPISGHATLYWYQQILGQGPKLLIQFQNNGVVDDSQLPKDRFSAERLKGVDSTLKIQPAKLEDSAVYLCASRTGGGGTEAFFGQGTRLTVV.

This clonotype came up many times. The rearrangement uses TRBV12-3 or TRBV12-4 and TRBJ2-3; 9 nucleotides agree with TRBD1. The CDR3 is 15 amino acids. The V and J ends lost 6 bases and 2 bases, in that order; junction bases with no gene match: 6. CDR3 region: CASRRGQGVTDTQYF. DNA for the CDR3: TGTGCCAGCAGGAGGGGACAGGGCGTCACAGATACGCAGTATTTT.

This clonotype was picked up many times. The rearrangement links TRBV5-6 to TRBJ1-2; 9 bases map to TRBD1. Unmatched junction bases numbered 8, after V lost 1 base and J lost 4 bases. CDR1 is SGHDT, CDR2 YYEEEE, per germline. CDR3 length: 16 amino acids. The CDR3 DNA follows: TGTGCCAGCAGCTTGCCCGGGACAGGGCCCCCCTATGGCTACACCTTC. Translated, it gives CASSLPGTGPPYGYTF.

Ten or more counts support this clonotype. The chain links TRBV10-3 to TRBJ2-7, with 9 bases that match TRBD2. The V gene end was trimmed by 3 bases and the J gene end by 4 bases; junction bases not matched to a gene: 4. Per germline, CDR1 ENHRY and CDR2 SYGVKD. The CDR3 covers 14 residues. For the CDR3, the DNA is TGTGCCATCAGTGACCCACTAGCGGGTTACGAGCAGTACTTC. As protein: CAISDPLAGYEQYF.

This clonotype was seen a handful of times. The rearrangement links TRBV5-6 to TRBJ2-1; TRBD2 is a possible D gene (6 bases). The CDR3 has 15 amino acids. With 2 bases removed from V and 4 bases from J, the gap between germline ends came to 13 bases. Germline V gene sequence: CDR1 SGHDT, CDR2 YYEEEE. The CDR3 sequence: CASSFIAAIYNEQFF. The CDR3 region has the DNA TGTGCCAGCAGCTTCATAGCGGCTATTTACAATGAGCAGTTCTTC.

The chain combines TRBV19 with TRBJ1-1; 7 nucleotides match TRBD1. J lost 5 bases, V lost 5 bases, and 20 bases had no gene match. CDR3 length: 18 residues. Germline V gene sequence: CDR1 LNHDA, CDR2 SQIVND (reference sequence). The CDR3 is CASSRRQGSLSEGTEAFF. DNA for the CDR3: TGTGCCAGTAGTCGGCGACAGGGTTCTTTGTCGGAGGGTACTGAAGCTTTCTTT.

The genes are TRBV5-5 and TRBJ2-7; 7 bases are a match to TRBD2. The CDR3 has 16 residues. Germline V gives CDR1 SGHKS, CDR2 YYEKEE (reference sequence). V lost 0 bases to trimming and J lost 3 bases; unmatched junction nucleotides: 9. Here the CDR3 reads CASSLASASGLYEQYF. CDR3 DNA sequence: TGTGCCAGCAGCTTGGCCAGCGCTAGCGGTCTCTACGAGCAGTACTTC. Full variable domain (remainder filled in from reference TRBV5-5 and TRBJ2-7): DAGVTQSPTHLIKTRGQQVTLRCSPISGHKSVSWYQQVLGQGPQFIFQYYEKEERGRGNFPDRFSARQFPNYSSELNVNALLLGDSALYLCASSLASASGLYEQYFGPGTRLTVT.